Listed below are T cell receptor beta chains from one sample, sequenced in a study of T cell repertoires in cytomegalovirus infection. Using its own MiXCR run on the reads, TCRdb lists one record per CDR3 protein. The table shows 250,000 or so distinct CDR3 sequences, with around 9% occurring only once. Sequenced sample: PBMCs. All receptors derive from a human donor in good health (CMV status not recorded). Some clones in this sample may be carry-over from other donors' samples. Both conserved end residues are part of each CDR3. Fields, in order: clone size, V gene, CDR3 protein. Expanded clones are given a class, and other clones once, few, many or no size at all.

clone_size: -; v_call: TRBV9; cdr3_aa: CASSAGWGAETQYF
clone_size: few; v_call: TRBV4-3; cdr3_aa: CASSQLDSYNEQFF
clone_size: few; v_call: TRBV12-3/TRBV12-4; cdr3_aa: CASSPFSLNTEAFF
clone_size: many; v_call: TRBV7-8; cdr3_aa: CASSYRHRGIGTGELFF
clone_size: many; v_call: TRBV6-2/TRBV6-3; cdr3_aa: CASSPSVGGSNQPQHF
clone_size: many; v_call: TRBV6-2/TRBV6-3; cdr3_aa: CASRDRDFQPQHF
clone_size: -; v_call: TRBV7-9; cdr3_aa: CASSFRDIGPYEQYF
clone_size: many; v_call: TRBV6-5; cdr3_aa: CASSRQGAYSPLHF
clone_size: -; v_call: TRBV7-8; cdr3_aa: CASRRTGAGNTIYF
clone_size: many; v_call: TRBV7-2; cdr3_aa: CASSLSTSGYNEQFF
clone_size: -; v_call: TRBV11-2; cdr3_aa: CASSLRRGIGEQFF
clone_size: many; v_call: TRBV29-1; cdr3_aa: CSVWGDSYEQYF
clone_size: many; v_call: TRBV7-2; cdr3_aa: CASSLEGYVTEAFF
clone_size: -; v_call: TRBV2; cdr3_aa: CASILSPGPTEGRAFF
clone_size: many; v_call: TRBV7-2; cdr3_aa: CASSLVQGFQYF
clone_size: few; v_call: TRBV19; cdr3_aa: CASRGPGLNTEAFF
clone_size: many; v_call: TRBV7-8; cdr3_aa: CASSLDGRVRTGELFF
clone_size: -; v_call: TRBV28; cdr3_aa: CASSFSGRNYGYTF
clone_size: -; v_call: TRBV12-3/TRBV12-4; cdr3_aa: CASSFFGGEETQYF
clone_size: few; v_call: TRBV7-3; cdr3_aa: CASSRGVLGDTQYF
clone_size: many; v_call: TRBV3-1; cdr3_aa: CASSRRQANSPLHF
clone_size: many; v_call: TRBV7-2; cdr3_aa: CASSSRPMNTEAFF
clone_size: many; v_call: TRBV7-8; cdr3_aa: CASRKPLSSGTNTGELFF
clone_size: many; v_call: TRBV7-2; cdr3_aa: CASSFPPAPSQETQYF
clone_size: few; v_call: TRBV5-5; cdr3_aa: CASSGGTSENNEQFF
clone_size: many; v_call: TRBV7-9; cdr3_aa: CASSLGGRGYTEAFF
clone_size: many; v_call: TRBV19; cdr3_aa: CASSISGLTYNEQFF
clone_size: many; v_call: TRBV6-5; cdr3_aa: CASSFSTGSEQYF
clone_size: many; v_call: TRBV19; cdr3_aa: CASSIYMSSGNTIYF
clone_size: few; v_call: TRBV7-2; cdr3_aa: CASSLGGPTQYF
clone_size: many; v_call: TRBV6-1; cdr3_aa: CASNGIQGYQPQHF
clone_size: many; v_call: TRBV7-2; cdr3_aa: CASSPAKSGGYTF
clone_size: -; v_call: TRBV29-1; cdr3_aa: CSVEREGYEQYF
clone_size: -; v_call: TRBV6-8; cdr3_aa: CASSYTSGGSDTQYF
clone_size: -; v_call: TRBV7-4; cdr3_aa: CASSLAYRRAYEQYF
clone_size: few; v_call: TRBV5-1; cdr3_aa: CASSLRQGRTDTQYF
clone_size: -; v_call: TRBV29-1; cdr3_aa: CSVEEIGGGEQYF
clone_size: many; v_call: TRBV4-1; cdr3_aa: CASSQDLGSGTYNEQFF
clone_size: -; v_call: TRBV28; cdr3_aa: CASTSGGDTQYF
clone_size: many; v_call: TRBV12-3/TRBV12-4; cdr3_aa: CASSFRQGTGELFF
clone_size: few; v_call: TRBV19; cdr3_aa: CASSIGGQGLETQYF
clone_size: many; v_call: TRBV6-6; cdr3_aa: CASRRKQETQYF
clone_size: many; v_call: TRBV27; cdr3_aa: CASSKPGQGAEQYF
clone_size: many; v_call: TRBV28; cdr3_aa: CASRAGAVQTQYF
clone_size: few; v_call: TRBV28; cdr3_aa: CASSADEGGGLGTQYF
clone_size: few; v_call: TRBV6-6; cdr3_aa: CASTTGGSTYEQYF
clone_size: -; v_call: TRBV18; cdr3_aa: CASSPQGNSNQPQHF
clone_size: many; v_call: TRBV20-1; cdr3_aa: CSALTGSGNTIYF
clone_size: -; v_call: TRBV5-1; cdr3_aa: CASSLAGQETYEQYF
clone_size: -; v_call: TRBV12-3/TRBV12-4; cdr3_aa: CASSLVGRVNSPLHF